This T cell receptor (beta chain) originates from a study of blood T cell repertoires in COVID-19. Background on the study: Sites across the United States, Italy and Spain contributed samples from acute and convalescent COVID-19. In each case, the material was cDNA or gDNA derived from T cells, B-cell-depleted T cells, or PBMCs.

Per the study methods: Estimation of nucleated cell counts was performed using reference gene primer amplification. Assay used: immunoSEQ multiplex PCR; TCRdb lists only in-frame clones, some missing. V and J calls plus clone size are reproduced from that table; the DNA served to infer D and trimming. This table holds 150,000 to 200,000 clones, 81% found once. CDR1 and CDR2 (germline): KGHDR, SFDVKD. This CDR3 comprises 13 residues. V shed 6 bases, J shed 5 bases, and the junction held 4 bases outside the gene matches. This rearrangement joins TRBV24-1 to TRBJ2-3; 7 nucleotides line up with TRBD1. Sequenced sample: peripheral blood. The sequence came from a human donor in a cohort sampled during active COVID-19. The CDR3 DNA sequence: TGTGCCACCAGTCGACAGGGCGGAGATACGCAGTATTTT. This translates into CATSRQGGDTQYF.